These T cell receptor beta chains were read from a single sample in a study of cytomegalovirus exposure and HLA in healthy donors. Data came from immunoSEQ multiplex PCR; TCRdb stores just in-frame clones and leaves some out. The sample lists 140,000 to 150,000 clones; approximately 80% were seen once. The sample was PBMCs. The receptors stem from a man aged 40-49 years in good health and CMV-seronegative. CDR3s include the opening cysteine and the closing phenylalanine or tryptophan. The D gene is left open where the match is weak. Clone size is given for some rows only: seen once, a few or many times, or a class if the clone is expanded.

j_gene	abundance	v_gene	d_gene	CDR3aa	CDR3nt
TRBJ1-4	-	TRBV21-1	-	CASSEGQGRDEKLFF	TGTGCCAGCAGCGAAGGACAGGGGAGGGATGAAAAACTGTTTTTT
TRBJ1-1	-	TRBV7-2	TRBD1	CASSPTRGAGGNTEAFF	TGTGCCAGCAGCCCCACCAGGGGGGCAGGGGGAAACACTGAAGCTTTCTTT
TRBJ1-6	once	TRBV2	TRBD1	CASHRDSNSPLHF	TGTGCCAGCCACCGGGACAGCAATTCACCCCTCCACTTT
TRBJ2-7	-	TRBV10-1	TRBD2	CASSESAGRVYEQYF	TGCGCCAGCAGTGAGTCGGCAGGGAGGGTCTACGAGCAGTACTTC
TRBJ2-5	once	TRBV25-1	-	CASSEHTEQETQYF	TGTGCCAGCAGTGAACATACAGAACAAGAGACCCAGTACTTC
TRBJ1-6	-	TRBV6-4	-	CASSDSFGGNSPLHF	TGTGCCAGCAGTGACTCTTTCGGGGGAAATTCACCCCTCCACTTT
TRBJ1-5	-	TRBV7-6	TRBD1	CASSQGQGVYQPQHF	TGTGCCAGCAGCCAGGGACAGGGGGTTTATCAGCCCCAGCATTTT
TRBJ2-3	-	TRBV2	TRBD2	CASRRVAGGTDTQYF	TGTGCCAGCAGACGTGTAGCGGGGGGCACAGATACGCAGTATTTT
TRBJ2-6	-	TRBV21-1	-	CASSKAVRQLSSGANVLTF	TGTGCCAGCAGCAAAGCCGTCCGACAGCTAAGCTCTGGGGCCAACGTCCTGACTTTC
TRBJ1-3	-	TRBV28	-	CASSLEGTVGNTIYF	TGTGCCAGCAGTTTAGAGGGTACAGTAGGAAACACCATATATTTT
TRBJ1-5	-	TRBV6-5	-	CASRNRDNQPQHF	TGTGCCAGCAGGAACAGGGACAATCAGCCCCAGCATTTT
TRBJ2-3	-	TRBV4-1	-	CASSHLPPGGLNTDTQYF	TGCGCCAGCAGCCACCTCCCCCCCGGGGGTCTGAACACAGATACGCAGTATTTT
TRBJ2-2	-	TRBV9	TRBD2	CASSPRGGAAGTGELFF	TGTGCCAGCAGCCCCCGGGGGGGTGCGGCTGGCACCGGGGAGCTGTTTTTT
TRBJ1-5	-	TRBV7-8	-	CASSPGTVSNQPQHF	TGTGCCAGCAGCCCCGGGACTGTTAGCAATCAGCCCCAGCATTTT
TRBJ1-2	-	TRBV4-1	TRBD1	CASSQVSGGYGYTF	TGCGCCAGCAGCCAAGTTTCAGGGGGGTATGGCTACACCTTC
TRBJ1-2	-	TRBV18	TRBD1	CASSRDSYGYTF	TGTGCCAGCTCACGGGACAGCTATGGCTACACCTTC
TRBJ2-7	-	TRBV10-3	-	CAISSRDSYEQYF	TGTGCCATCAGCTCCAGGGACTCCTACGAGCAGTACTTC
TRBJ2-7	-	TRBV9	-	CASGQGLGTPYEQYF	TGTGCCAGCGGCCAGGGGTTAGGTACACCTTACGAGCAGTACTTC
TRBJ2-7	few	TRBV6-5	TRBD2	CASSYGRLATYEQYF	TGTGCCAGCAGTTACGGACGACTAGCGACCTACGAGCAGTACTTC
TRBJ2-1	-	TRBV2	-	CASSEGRRTYSYNEQFF	TGTGCCAGCAGTGAGGGAAGGAGGACTTACTCCTACAATGAGCAGTTCTTC
TRBJ2-1	-	TRBV5-1	-	CASSLRTGNEQFF	TGCGCCAGCAGCTTGAGGACGGGAAATGAGCAGTTCTTC
TRBJ2-2	-	TRBV5-6	-	CASSLVGQQTGELFF	TGTGCCAGCAGCTTGGTAGGACAACAAACCGGGGAGCTGTTTTTT
TRBJ2-3	-	TRBV2	-	CASSASSADTQYF	TGTGCCAGCAGTGCGTCTAGCGCAGATACGCAGTATTTT
TRBJ1-2	-	TRBV18	-	CASSQRLDYTF	TGTGCCAGCTCGCAGCGACTTGACTACACCTTC
TRBJ2-7	few	TRBV5-6	-	CASSSQGPLDYEQYF	TGTGCCAGCAGCTCCCAGGGCCCACTGGATTACGAGCAGTACTTC
TRBJ2-3	-	TRBV7-6	-	CASSLGPRIVGDTQYF	TGTGCCAGCAGCTTAGGGCCCAGGATAGTTGGAGATACGCAGTATTTT
TRBJ1-2	-	TRBV7-8	-	CASSSDQGWGGYTF	TGTGCCAGCAGCTCAGATCAGGGATGGGGCGGCTACACCTTC
TRBJ2-7	-	TRBV6-1	-	CASSGRDNRGDEQYF	TGTGCCAGCAGCGGCCGGGACAACCGAGGGGACGAGCAGTACTTC
TRBJ2-7	-	TRBV9	TRBD1	CASSAEGTDREEF	TGTGCCAGCAGCGCCGAGGGAACGGACAGGGAGGAGTTC
TRBJ2-5	-	TRBV2	-	CASRVSGGHEAQYF	TGTGCCAGCAGGGTGTCGGGGGGCCATGAGGCCCAGTACTTC
TRBJ1-5	-	TRBV5-1	-	CASSPGQRNIGEPQHF	TGCGCCAGCAGCCCAGGACAGAGGAATATCGGAGAGCCCCAGCATTTT
TRBJ2-7	-	TRBV5-3	-	CARSPTAGSYEQYF	TGTGCCAGAAGCCCCACGGCGGGATCCTACGAGCAGTACTTC
TRBJ1-3	-	TRBV28	TRBD1	CASSRDRVSGNTIYF	TGTGCCAGCAGTCGGGACAGGGTCTCTGGAAACACCATATATTTT
TRBJ2-7	-	TRBV7-2	TRBD2	CASSSRGGKYEQYF	TGTGCCAGCAGCTCACGCGGGGGTAAATACGAGCAGTACTTC
TRBJ2-5	-	TRBV4-3	TRBD2	CASSRGDLLAGGLETQYF	TGCGCCAGCAGCAGAGGTGACTTATTAGCGGGGGGGCTGGAGACCCAGTACTTC
TRBJ1-4	once	TRBV11-2	-	CASSLDRGQSEKLFF	TGTGCCAGCAGCTTAGATCGAGGACAGTCAGAAAAACTGTTTTTT
TRBJ1-3	-	TRBV28	TRBD1	CASIGSGRDRGNTIYF	TGTGCCAGCATTGGGTCCGGCCGGGACAGGGGAAACACCATATATTTT
TRBJ1-6	-	TRBV25-1	-	CASSSGQGNNSPLHF	TGTGCCAGCAGCTCGGGGCAGGGGAATAATTCACCCCTCCACTTT
TRBJ2-2	-	TRBV19	-	CASSHPGQYTGELFF	TGTGCCAGTTCCCATCCGGGACAATACACCGGGGAGCTGTTTTTT
TRBJ2-7	-	TRBV7-2	-	CASSLDHYEQYF	TGTGCCAGCAGCTTAGATCACTACGAGCAGTACTTC
TRBJ1-6	-	TRBV2	-	CASNPTGAGNSPLHF	TGTGCCAGCAACCCGACAGGTGCTGGTAATTCCCCCCTCCACTTT
TRBJ1-2	-	TRBV28	TRBD1	CASRLTTGAYTF	TGTGCCAGCAGACTCACCACAGGGGCCTACACCTTC
TRBJ2-5	-	TRBV29-1	-	CSGQQGPETQYF	TGCAGCGGCCAGCAGGGCCCAGAGACCCAGTACTTC
TRBJ2-5	-	TRBV19	-	CASARGETQYF	TGTGCCAGTGCGAGGGGGGAGACCCAGTACTTC
TRBJ2-7	few	TRBV28	-	CASSLGRVPYEQYF	TGTGCCAGCAGTTTAGGCAGGGTGCCCTACGAGCAGTACTTC
TRBJ1-3	-	TRBV29-1	-	CSVGQSGNTIYF	TGCAGCGTTGGGCAGTCTGGAAACACCATATATTTT
TRBJ1-2	-	TRBV29-1	TRBD1	CSVGLGQYIGYTF	TGCAGCGTTGGTCTGGGACAGTATATTGGCTACACCTTC
TRBJ1-2	once	TRBV19	-	CASIPPGFGYGYTF	TGTGCCAGTATCCCACCGGGGTTCGGATATGGCTACACCTTC